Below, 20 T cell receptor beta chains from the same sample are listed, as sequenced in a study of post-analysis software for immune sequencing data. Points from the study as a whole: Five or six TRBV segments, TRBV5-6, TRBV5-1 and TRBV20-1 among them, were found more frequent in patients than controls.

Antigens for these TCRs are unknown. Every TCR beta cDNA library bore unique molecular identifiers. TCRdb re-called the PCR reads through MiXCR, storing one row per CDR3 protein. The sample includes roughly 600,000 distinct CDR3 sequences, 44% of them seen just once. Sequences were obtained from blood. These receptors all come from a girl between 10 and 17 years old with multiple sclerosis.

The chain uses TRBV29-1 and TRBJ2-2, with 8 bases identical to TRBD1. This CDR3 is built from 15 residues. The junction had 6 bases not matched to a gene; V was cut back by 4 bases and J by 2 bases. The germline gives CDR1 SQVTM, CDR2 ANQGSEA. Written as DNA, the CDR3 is TGCAGCGTTGTGCCCAGGGGGCCTAACACCGGGGAGCTGTTTTTT. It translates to CSVVPRGPNTGELFF.

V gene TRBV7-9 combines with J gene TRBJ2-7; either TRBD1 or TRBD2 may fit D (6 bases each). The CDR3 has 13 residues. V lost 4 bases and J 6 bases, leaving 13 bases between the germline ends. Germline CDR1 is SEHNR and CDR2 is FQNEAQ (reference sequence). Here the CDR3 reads CASSSSSGAEQYF. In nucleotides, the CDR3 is TGTGCCAGCAGCTCCAGTTCGGGGGCCGAGCAGTACTTC.

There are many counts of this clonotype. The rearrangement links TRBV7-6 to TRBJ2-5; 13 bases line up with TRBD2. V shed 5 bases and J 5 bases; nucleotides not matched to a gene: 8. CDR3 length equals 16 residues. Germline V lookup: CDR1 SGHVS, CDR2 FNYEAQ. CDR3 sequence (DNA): TGTGCCAGCAGCAGTCGACTAGCGGGAGGCAGGGAGACCCAGTACTTC. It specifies CASSSRLAGGRETQYF.

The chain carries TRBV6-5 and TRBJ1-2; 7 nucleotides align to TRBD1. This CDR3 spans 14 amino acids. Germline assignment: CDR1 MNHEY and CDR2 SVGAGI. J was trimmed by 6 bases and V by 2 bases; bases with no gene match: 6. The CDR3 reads CASSYTGERNGYTF. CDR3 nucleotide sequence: TGTGCCAGCAGTTACACAGGGGAGAGAAATGGCTACACCTTC.

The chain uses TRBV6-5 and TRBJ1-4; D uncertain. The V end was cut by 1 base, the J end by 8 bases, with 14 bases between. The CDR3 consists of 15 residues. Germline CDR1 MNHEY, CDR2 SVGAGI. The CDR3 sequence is CASSYLPGGPEKLFF. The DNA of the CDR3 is TGTGCCAGCAGTTACTTACCGGGAGGACCCGAAAAACTGTTTTTT.

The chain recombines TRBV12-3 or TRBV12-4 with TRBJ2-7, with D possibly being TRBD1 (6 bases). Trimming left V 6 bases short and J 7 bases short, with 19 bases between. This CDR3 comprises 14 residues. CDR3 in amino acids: CASSLQGPVGEQYF. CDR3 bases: TGTGCCAGCAGCCTTCAGGGGCCCGTGGGGGAGCAGTACTTC.

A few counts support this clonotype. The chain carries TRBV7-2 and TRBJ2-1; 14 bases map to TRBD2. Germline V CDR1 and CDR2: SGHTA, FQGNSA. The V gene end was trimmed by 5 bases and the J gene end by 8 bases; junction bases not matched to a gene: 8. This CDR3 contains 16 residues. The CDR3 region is CASSLRLAGGMYEQFF. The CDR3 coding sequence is TGTGCCAGCAGCCTACGACTAGCGGGAGGGATGTATGAGCAGTTCTTC.

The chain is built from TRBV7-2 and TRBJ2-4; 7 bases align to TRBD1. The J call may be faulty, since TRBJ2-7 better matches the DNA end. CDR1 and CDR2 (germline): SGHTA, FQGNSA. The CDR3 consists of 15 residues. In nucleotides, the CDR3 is TGTGCCAGCAGCCAACCTGACAGGGCTTACTACGAGCAGTACTTC. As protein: CASSQPDRAYYEQYF.

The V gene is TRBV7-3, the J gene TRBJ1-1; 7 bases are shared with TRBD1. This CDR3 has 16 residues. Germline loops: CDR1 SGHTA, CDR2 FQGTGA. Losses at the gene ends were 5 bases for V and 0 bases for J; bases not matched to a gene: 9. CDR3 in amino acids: CASSRLGQPLNTEAFF. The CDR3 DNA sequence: TGTGCCAGCAGCCGCCTGGGACAGCCTTTGAACACTGAAGCTTTCTTT.

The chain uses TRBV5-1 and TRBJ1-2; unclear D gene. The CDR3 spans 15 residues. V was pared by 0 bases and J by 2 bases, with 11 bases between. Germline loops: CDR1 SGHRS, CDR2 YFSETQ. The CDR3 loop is CASSLDPWANYGYTF. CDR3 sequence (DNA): TGCGCCAGCAGCTTGGATCCTTGGGCCAACTATGGCTACACCTTC.

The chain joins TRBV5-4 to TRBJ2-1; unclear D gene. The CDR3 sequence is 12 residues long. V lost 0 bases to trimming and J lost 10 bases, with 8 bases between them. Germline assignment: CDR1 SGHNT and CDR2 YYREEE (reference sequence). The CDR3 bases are TGTGCCAGCAGCTTGGAGGCCGGCGAGCAGTTCTTC. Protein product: CASSLEAGEQFF.

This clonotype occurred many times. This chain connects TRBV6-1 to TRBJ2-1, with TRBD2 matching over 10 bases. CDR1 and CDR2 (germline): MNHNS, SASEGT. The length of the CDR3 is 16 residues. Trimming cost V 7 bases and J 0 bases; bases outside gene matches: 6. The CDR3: CASTSPSGSSYNEQFF. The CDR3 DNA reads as TGTGCCAGCACAAGTCCTAGCGGGAGCTCCTACAATGAGCAGTTCTTC.

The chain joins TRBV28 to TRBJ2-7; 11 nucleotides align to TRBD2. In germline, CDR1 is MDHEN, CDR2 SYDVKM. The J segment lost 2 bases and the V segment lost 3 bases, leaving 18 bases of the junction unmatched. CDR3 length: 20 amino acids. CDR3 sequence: CASSFRGLADLKAPTYEQYF. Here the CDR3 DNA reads TGTGCCAGCAGTTTCCGGGGACTAGCGGACCTGAAAGCCCCCACCTACGAGCAGTACTTC.

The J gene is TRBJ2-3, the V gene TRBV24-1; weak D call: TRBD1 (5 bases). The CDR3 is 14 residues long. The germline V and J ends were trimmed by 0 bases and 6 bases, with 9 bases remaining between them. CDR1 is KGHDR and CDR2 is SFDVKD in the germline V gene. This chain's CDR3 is CATSDLQGLDTQYF. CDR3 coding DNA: TGTGCCACCAGTGATTTGCAGGGCCTGGATACGCAGTATTTT.

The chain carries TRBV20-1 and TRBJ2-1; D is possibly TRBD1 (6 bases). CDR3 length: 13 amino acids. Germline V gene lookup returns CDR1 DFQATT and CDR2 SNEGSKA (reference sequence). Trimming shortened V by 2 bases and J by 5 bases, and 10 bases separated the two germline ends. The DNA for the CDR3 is TGCAGTGCTAGACAGGGGTATCACAATGAGCAGTTCTTC. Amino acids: CSARQGYHNEQFF.

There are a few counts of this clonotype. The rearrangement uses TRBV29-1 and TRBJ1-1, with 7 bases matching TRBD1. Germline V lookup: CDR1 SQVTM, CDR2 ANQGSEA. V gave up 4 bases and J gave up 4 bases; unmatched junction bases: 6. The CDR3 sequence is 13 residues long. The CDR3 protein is CSVGQGGSTEAFF. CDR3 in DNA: TGCAGCGTTGGACAGGGCGGGAGCACTGAAGCTTTCTTT. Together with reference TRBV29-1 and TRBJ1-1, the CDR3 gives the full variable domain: SAVISQKPSRDICQRGTSLTIQCQVDSQVTMMFWYRQQPGQSLTLIATANQGSEATYESGFVIDKFPISRPNLTFSTLTVSNMSPEDSSIYLCSVGQGGSTEAFFGQGTRLTVV.

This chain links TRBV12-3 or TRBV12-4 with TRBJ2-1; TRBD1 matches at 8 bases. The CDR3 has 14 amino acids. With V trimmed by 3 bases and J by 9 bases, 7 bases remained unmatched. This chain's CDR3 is CASSFQGADSEQFF. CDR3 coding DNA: TGTGCCAGCAGTTTTCAGGGGGCGGACAGTGAGCAGTTCTTC.

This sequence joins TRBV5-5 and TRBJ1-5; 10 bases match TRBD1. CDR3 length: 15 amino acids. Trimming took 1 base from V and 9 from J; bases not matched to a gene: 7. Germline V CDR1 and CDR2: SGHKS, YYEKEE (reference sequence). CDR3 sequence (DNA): TGTGCCAGCAGCTTGAAGGGACAGGGGATCTGGCCCCAGCATTTT. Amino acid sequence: CASSLKGQGIWPQHF.

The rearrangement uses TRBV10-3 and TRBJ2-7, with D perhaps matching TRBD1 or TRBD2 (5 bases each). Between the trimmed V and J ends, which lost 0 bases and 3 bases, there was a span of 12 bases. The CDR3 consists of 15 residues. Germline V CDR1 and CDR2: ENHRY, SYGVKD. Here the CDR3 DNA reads TGTGCCATCAGTGAGTCCGGGGCGAGGAGCTACGAGCAGTACTTC. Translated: CAISESGARSYEQYF.

CDR3 region: CSAPQGNSPLHF. CDR3 DNA: TGCAGTGCCCCTCAGGGCAATTCACCCCTCCACTTT. The chain recombines TRBV20-1 with TRBJ1-6; possibly TRBD1 for D (5 bases). Trimming removed 6 bases from V and 7 bases from J, with 10 bases in between. This CDR3 is built from 12 residues. The germline V gene has CDR1 DFQATT and CDR2 SNEGSKA (reference sequence).